This T cell receptor (beta chain) was sequenced for a study of blood T cell repertoires in COVID-19. Study background: T cells, B-cell-depleted T cells, or PBMCs supplied cDNA or gDNA.

Per the original methods: Cell counts per sample came from amplifying reference gene primers. Produced via immunoSEQ multiplex PCR; TCRdb's table is partial and in-frame only. The DNA was the basis for D and trimming; V, J and clone size are from that table. In the table there are 120,000 or so clones, about 90% of which are singletons. CDR3 length: 16 amino acids. Source material: peripheral blood. This TCR derives from a human donor in a cohort sampled during active COVID-19. This rearrangement joins TRBV21-1 to TRBJ2-2; the tabulated D call, TRBD1, remains unverified against the DNA. TRBV21-1 is labeled a pseudogene. The CDR3 region has the DNA TGTGCCAGCACCAAAAAGGCTAGGGGGCGGGGTGGGAAGCTGTTTTTT. Translating it yields CASTKKARGRGGKLFF.